This T cell receptor (beta chain) was observed in a study of blood T cell repertoires in COVID-19. Germline V gene sequence: CDR1 SQVTM, CDR2 ANQGSEA. The CDR3 is 17 residues long. With 1 base removed from V and 6 bases from J, the gap between germline ends came to 22 bases. Clones were read by immunoSEQ multiplex PCR, and TCRdb kept only the in-frame ones, dropping some. This table has under 200,000 clones, roughly nine tenths appearing once. This TCR was sampled from a man aged 65 to 79 with active or convalescent COVID-19. The sample taken for sequencing was peripheral blood. The chain employs TRBV29-1 and TRBJ2-4; D possibly corresponds to TRBD2 (5 bases). CDR3 loop: CSVEGGLLGSGGNIQYF. CDR3 DNA sequence: TGCAGCGTTGAAGGAGGACTCCTGGGATCCGGCGGAAACATTCAGTACTTC.